The next 10 T cell receptor beta chains were all read from a single sample in a study of beta chain features in type 1 diabetes. Study results and limitations: Patients with Type 1 diabetes showed moderately but significantly shorter TCRB CDR3s in all four CD4+ subsets.

Their cognate antigens are unknown. The study reverse transcribed the entire isolated RNA, so it sequenced expressed TCRB transcripts. Repertoires were generated with immunoSEQ multiplex PCR, while TCRdb's copy carries only in-frame clones and drops some. The sample comprises some 350,000 clones, approximately 15% of which are singletons, and about 0.015% rests with the top ten. Material for sequencing was naive CD4+ T cells from blood. These TCRs come from a young woman with type 1 diabetes.

The gene calls are TRBV18 and TRBJ2-1, with 8 bases identical to TRBD2. The V gene's germline CDR1 is KGHSH and CDR2 LQKENI. With 2 bases clipped from V and 12 bases from J, the junction kept 15 bases outside the gene matches. CDR3 length equals 16 residues. CDR3 DNA: TGTGCCAGCTCACCAACCACGGGACTAGACCCAAGGCGGCAGTTCTTC. It yields the protein CASSPTTGLDPRRQFF.

The chain has TRBV9 and TRBJ2-2; 8 bases fit TRBD2. The CDR3 extends over 14 amino acids. V was pared by 4 bases and J by 8 bases, with 7 bases of the junction left unmatched. CDR1 is SGDLS and CDR2 is YYNGEE in the germline V gene. In DNA form, the CDR3 reads TGTGCCAGCAGCCCAGGGACTAGTGGGGGGGAGCTGTTTTTT. It encodes CASSPGTSGGELFF.

Of note for this clone: The germline gene is not matched at one end of the junction; a read error may be the cause. The chain uses TRBV5-1 and TRBJ2-5; TRBD1 agrees at 9 bases. CDR1 and CDR2 (germline): SGHRS, YFSETQ. The CDR3 extends over 13 amino acids. CDR3 sequence (DNA): TGCGCCAGCAGCTTTCCCGGGACAGGGACCGAGTACTTC. This codes for CASSFPGTGTEYF. Looking up the rest from reference TRBV5-1 and TRBJ2-5 gives the full variable domain: KAGVTQTPRYLIKTRGQQVTLSCSPISGHRSVSWYQQTPGQGLQFLFEYFSETQRNKGNFPGRFSGRQFSNSRSEMNVSTLELGDSALYLCASSFPGTGTEYFGPGTRLLVL.

The sample holds a few counts of this clone. The chain combines TRBV30 with TRBJ2-1; 10 bases map to TRBD2. CDR1 is GTSNPN and CDR2 is SVGIG in the germline V gene (reference sequence). The CDR3 length is 17 residues. V gave up 6 bases and J gave up 5 bases; unmatched junction bases: 16. The CDR3 here is CACTSGKTSHVDNEQFF. The CDR3 nucleotides are TGTGCCTGCACTAGCGGGAAAACTTCTCATGTCGACAATGAGCAGTTCTTC.

CDR3 nucleotides: TGTGCCAGCGGGGGAACTAGCGGGGGTTCCCGGGTCGAGGAGACCCAGTACTTC. It codes for CASGGTSGGSRVEETQYF. V usage is TRBV19 and J usage is TRBJ2-5, with 11 positions matching TRBD2. CDR1 is LNHDA, CDR2 SQIVND, per germline (reference sequence). There are 18 residues in the CDR3. V lost 9 bases and J lost 5; bases outside the gene matches: 20.

The table lists this clone with a few counts. The chain uses TRBV10-3 and TRBJ1-1; 8 bases line up with TRBD1. V was clipped by 3 bases and J by 4 bases; unmatched bases: 7. The CDR3 extends over 15 amino acids. Germline V CDR1 and CDR2: ENHRY, SYGVKD. The CDR3, as DNA: TGTGCCATCAGTGACAATCAGGGGGCTGGCACTGAAGCTTTCTTT. Protein product: CAISDNQGAGTEAFF.

The chain recombines TRBV30 with TRBJ2-1; 7 nucleotides agree with TRBD1. The CDR3 extends over 15 amino acids. Germline lookup yields CDR1 GTSNPN and CDR2 SVGIG (reference sequence). The V segment lost 0 bases and the J segment 1 base; nucleotides outside the gene matches: 3. The CDR3: CAWSVGGGSYNEQFF. CDR3 coding DNA: TGTGCCTGGAGTGTAGGGGGCGGTTCCTACAATGAGCAGTTCTTC.

There are a few counts of this clone. This chain links TRBV15 with TRBJ2-5; D gene unclear. V was pared by 0 bases and J by 5 bases, with 4 bases between. The germline gives CDR1 LNHNV, CDR2 YYDKDF (reference sequence). The CDR3 loop spans 12 amino acids. CDR3 region: CATSRDRETQYF. DNA for the CDR3: TGTGCCACCAGCAGAGATCGGGAGACCCAGTACTTC. The entire variable domain, with the rest obtained from reference TRBV15 and TRBJ2-5, is as follows: DAMVIQNPRYQVTQFGKPVTLSCSQTLNHNVMYWYQQKSSQAPKLLFHYYDKDFNNEADTPDNFQSRRPNTSFCFLDIRSPGLGDTAMYLCATSRDRETQYFGPGTRLLVL.

The rearrangement links TRBV5-1 to TRBJ2-3, with D tentatively TRBD2 (6 bases). The V end was cut by 4 bases, the J end by 2 bases, with 17 bases between. The CDR3 covers 16 residues. Germline V gene sequence: CDR1 SGHRS, CDR2 YFSETQ. In nucleotides, the CDR3 is TGCGCCAGCAGCCTTATGACTGGGGGGTTCACAGATACGCAGTATTTT. Its translation: CASSLMTGGFTDTQYF.

The rearrangement uses TRBV5-1 and TRBJ1-5; the match to TRBD1 covers 7 bases. CDR1 is SGHRS and CDR2 is YFSETQ in the germline V gene. This CDR3 comprises 15 residues. V dropped 0 bases and J dropped 5; count of bases not matched to a gene: 5. For the CDR3, the DNA is TGCGCCAGCAGCTTGGGCGGACAGGTTCATCAGCCCCAGCATTTT. It encodes CASSLGGQVHQPQHF.